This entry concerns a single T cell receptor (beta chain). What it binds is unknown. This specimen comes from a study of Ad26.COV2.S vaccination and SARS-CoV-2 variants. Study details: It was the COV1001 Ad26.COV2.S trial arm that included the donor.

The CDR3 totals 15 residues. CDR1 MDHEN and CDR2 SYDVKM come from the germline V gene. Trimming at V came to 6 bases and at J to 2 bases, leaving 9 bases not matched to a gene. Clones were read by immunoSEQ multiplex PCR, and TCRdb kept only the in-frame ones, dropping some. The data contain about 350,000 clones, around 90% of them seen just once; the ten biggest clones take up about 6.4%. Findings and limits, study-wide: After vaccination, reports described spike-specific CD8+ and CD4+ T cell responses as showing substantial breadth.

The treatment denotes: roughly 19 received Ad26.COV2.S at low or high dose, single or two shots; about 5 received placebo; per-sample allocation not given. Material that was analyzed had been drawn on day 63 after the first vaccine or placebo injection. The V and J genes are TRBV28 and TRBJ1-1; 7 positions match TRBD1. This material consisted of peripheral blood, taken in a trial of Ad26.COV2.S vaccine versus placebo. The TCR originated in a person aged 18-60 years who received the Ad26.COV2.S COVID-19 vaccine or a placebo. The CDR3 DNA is TGTGCCAGCAGAACAGCCGGGACAGCAAACACTGAAGCTTTCTTT. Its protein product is CASRTAGTANTEAFF.